What follows are 10 T cell receptor beta chains derived from one specimen sequenced in a study of T-cell memory formation after mild COVID-19. TCRdb used MiXCR to reprocess the 5' RACE reads, holding one entry per CDR3 protein. Among about 240,000 distinct CDR3 sequences listed, around a tenth were seen once. Sequences were obtained from PBMCs or a T cell subset sorted from them (not recorded which). Receptor source: a man between 18 and 29 years old who had mild COVID-19 (a few samples of this study predate the infection). Cell type and time point are not known.

V gene TRBV5-1 combines with J gene TRBJ2-7; D is undetermined. This CDR3 region has 15 residues. V was trimmed by 6 bases and J by 3 bases, leaving 19 bases between them. Germline CDR1 and CDR2: SGHRS and YFSETQ. The CDR3 loop reads CASKVGDGFFYEQYV. The CDR3 DNA reads as TGCGCCAGCAAGGTGGGTGATGGGTTCTTCTACGAGCAGTACGTC.

The genes are TRBV5-1 and TRBJ1-1, with D maybe TRBD1 (5 bases). Germline V gives CDR1 SGHRS, CDR2 YFSETQ. CDR3 length equals 15 residues. The V end was cut by 3 bases, the J end by 7 bases, with 19 bases between. The CDR3 nucleotides are TGCGCCAGCAGCTCCTCCGGGACGGGGGGATATGAAGCTTTCTTT. This sequence encodes CASSSSGTGGYEAFF.

This clonotype was seen ten or more times. V gene TRBV4-3 combines with J gene TRBJ1-5; unclear D gene. The V gene's germline CDR1 is LGHNA and CDR2 YSLEER. The CDR3 is 14 residues long. V lost 1 base and J lost 5, with 9 bases in between. CDR3 bases: TGCGCCAGCAGCCAAGTCGTGGCGGATCAGCCCCAGCATTTT. Protein: CASSQVVADQPQHF.

This chain uses TRBV6-2 or TRBV6-3 with TRBJ2-7; D remains ambiguous. The germline V gene encodes CDR1 MNHEY and CDR2 SVGEGT. The CDR3 runs to 12 residues. The ends were cut back, 6 bases at V and 3 bases at J, with 9 bases in the middle. CDR3 region: CASSPRDYEQYF. The CDR3 DNA sequence: TGTGCCAGCAGCCCCAGAGACTACGAGCAGTACTTC.

This clonotype was seen only a few times. This chain connects TRBV9 to TRBJ2-5; the D is unclear. V was cut by 0 bases and J by 5 bases, with 5 bases left in between. The CDR3 is made up of 12 amino acids. Per germline, CDR1 SGDLS and CDR2 YYNGEE. The CDR3 region has the DNA TGTGCCAGCAGCGTAGCTGACGAGACCCAGTACTTC. The encoded protein is CASSVADETQYF.

This chain uses TRBV28 with TRBJ2-7, with D unresolved. Trimming took off 5 bases at V and 0 bases at J, with 8 bases between the two ends. Germline CDR1 MDHEN, CDR2 SYDVKM. CDR3 length: 13 residues. The CDR3, as DNA: TGTGCCAGCAGTGCCACCCCCTCCTACGAGCAGTACGTC. It is translated as CASSATPSYEQYV.

This clonotype was recorded at least ten times. V usage is TRBV5-5 and J usage is TRBJ2-5; 8 nucleotides agree with TRBD2. CDR3 length: 16 amino acids. The V gene end was trimmed by 2 bases and the J gene end by 5 bases; junction bases not matched to a gene: 11. Germline V gives CDR1 SGHKS, CDR2 YYEKEE (reference sequence). The chain's CDR3 is CASSFGSGKWEETQYF. The CDR3 DNA is TGTGCCAGCAGCTTCGGTAGCGGGAAATGGGAGGAGACCCAGTACTTC.

This clonotype has just a few counts. The rearrangement uses TRBV7-2 and TRBJ2-5; D is ambiguous. Germline V gene lookup returns CDR1 SGHTA and CDR2 FQGNSA. V lost 2 bases, J lost 5 bases, and 9 bases lay in between. This CDR3 region has 13 residues. The CDR3 protein is CASSLLVWETQYF. CDR3 DNA: TGTGCCAGCAGCTTACTAGTCTGGGAGACCCAGTACTTC.

This clonotype was picked up a small number of times. The chain carries TRBV7-9 and TRBJ1-5, with D perhaps TRBD1 (6 bases). CDR3 length: 16 residues. CDR1 and CDR2 (germline): SEHNR, FQNEAQ (reference sequence). V gave up 2 bases and J gave up 7 bases, with 18 bases separating them. In DNA form, the CDR3 reads TGTGCCAGCAGCTTAAATGCTGTACAGGGAGAACAGCCCCAGCATTTT. It specifies CASSLNAVQGEQPQHF.

The CDR3: CASSQGFTNQETQYF. The CDR3 nucleotides read TGTGCCAGCAGTCAGGGTTTCACCAACCAAGAGACCCAGTACTTC. The chain carries TRBV6-2 or TRBV6-3 and TRBJ2-5; perhaps TRBD1 as D (5 bases). Germline loops: CDR1 MNHEY, CDR2 SVGEGT. The CDR3 contains 15 residues. V was trimmed by 5 bases and J by 0 bases, leaving 13 bases between them.